One sample yielded the 11 T cell receptor beta chains listed below, sequenced in a study of a mutant IDH1 vaccine in newly diagnosed glioma. The protocol was immunoSEQ multiplex PCR, while the TCRdb copy is restricted to in-frame clones and leaves out a portion. The sample lists over 75,000 clones; roughly 77% were seen once. Noted time point: baseline, week 1 (first vaccination visit). Treatment described: pre-vaccination baseline after standard-of-care therapy. Specimen: PBMCs, collected from a glioma patient treated with radiotherapy, temozolomide or both. The receptors come from a man aged 40-49 years with glioma.

The rearrangement uses TRBV2 and TRBJ1-2; 10 nucleotides line up with TRBD1. The CDR3 contains 13 residues. The germline V gene has CDR1 SNHLY and CDR2 FYNNEI. J was trimmed by 6 bases and V by 6 bases; bases with no gene match: 4. The CDR3 DNA reads TGTGCCAGCAGGACCGGACAGGGGGATGGCTACACCTTC. It codes for CASRTGQGDGYTF.

This sequence joins TRBV9 and TRBJ2-2, with TRBD1 matching over 10 bases. V was clipped by 3 bases and J by 3 bases; unmatched bases: 17. The CDR3 runs to 20 residues. CDR1 and CDR2 from the germline V gene are SGDLS and YYNGEE. The CDR3 protein is CASSDQSSPMGTGDTGELFF. CDR3 nucleotide sequence: TGTGCCAGCAGCGACCAGTCCTCCCCTATGGGGACAGGGGACACCGGGGAGCTGTTTTTT.

The chain recombines TRBV9 with TRBJ2-3; D gene uncertain. Trimming removed 4 bases from V and 3 bases from J, with 3 bases in between. Germline V CDR1 and CDR2: SGDLS, YYNGEE. CDR3 length: 11 residues. The CDR3 bases are TGTGCCAGCAGCCTTACAGATACGCAGTATTTT. Residues: CASSLTDTQYF.

The chain employs TRBV7-9 and TRBJ2-1; 10 positions agree with TRBD2. Losses at the gene ends were 4 bases for V and 5 bases for J; bases not matched to a gene: 8. Germline loops: CDR1 SEHNR, CDR2 FQNEAQ (reference sequence). CDR3 length: 16 amino acids. The CDR3 nucleotides read TGTGCCAGCAGCTCAACATTAGCGGGAGGTCACAATGAGCAGTTCTTC. Its translation is CASSSTLAGGHNEQFF.

The chain recombines TRBV6-6 with TRBJ1-1; no reliable D call. Germline V gives CDR1 MNHNY, CDR2 SVGAGI (reference sequence). The CDR3 runs to 10 residues. The V end lost 7 bases, the J end lost 6 bases, and 6 bases lay between the germline ends. The DNA for the CDR3 is TGTGCCAGCATCCAGGCTGAAGCTTTCTTT. Its protein product is CASIQAEAFF.

The V and J genes are TRBV30 and TRBJ1-2; no definite D call. Germline V gene data show CDR1 as GTSNPN and CDR2 as SVGIG (reference sequence). V was shortened by 3 bases and J by 7 bases, with 9 bases between the two germline ends. CDR3 length: 11 amino acids. The DNA of the CDR3 is TGTGCCTGGAGCTCTGAGCCTGGCTACACCTTC. Encoded protein: CAWSSEPGYTF.

CDR3 sequence (DNA): TGTGCCAGCCAAGGGGAGACCCAGTACTTC. It is translated as CASQGETQYF. V is TRBV6-5 and J is TRBJ2-5; D not resolved. Germline values: CDR1 MNHEY, CDR2 SVGAGI. Trimming pared 8 bases from V and 5 bases from J, leaving 6 bases between. The CDR3 length is 10 residues.

The chain links TRBV4-3 to TRBJ1-2; D uncertain. V was clipped by 0 bases and J by 4 bases, with 12 bases between them. CDR1 is LGHNA and CDR2 is YSLEER in the germline V gene. The CDR3 consists of 15 residues. CDR3 amino acids: CASSQDLADFYGYTF. In DNA, the CDR3 is TGCGCCAGCAGCCAAGATCTGGCAGACTTCTATGGCTACACCTTC.

The chain joins TRBV9 to TRBJ2-7; TRBD1 matches 12 bases. The CDR3 is made up of 15 amino acids. Germline V gene lookup returns CDR1 SGDLS and CDR2 YYNGEE. V gave up 4 bases and J gave up 3 bases; unmatched junction bases: 5. The CDR3 DNA reads as TGTGCCAGCAGCAAGGGACAGGGGGCAAGCTACGAGCAGTACTTC. This codes for CASSKGQGASYEQYF.

The J gene is TRBJ1-2, the V gene TRBV7-2; D ambiguous. Germline assignment: CDR1 SGHTA and CDR2 FQGNSA. This CDR3 region has 15 residues. V was shortened by 1 base and J by 1 base, with 10 bases between the two germline ends. In nucleotides, the CDR3 is TGTGCCAGCAGCTTAGTTGGTCAGTTTAACTATGGCTACACCTTC. Its translation: CASSLVGQFNYGYTF.

The chain combines TRBV25-1 with TRBJ1-2; D is possibly TRBD1 (5 bases). CDR3 length: 16 residues. Germline V gene sequence: CDR1 MGHDK, CDR2 SYGVNS. Between the trimmed V and J ends, which lost 4 bases and 3 bases, there was a span of 18 bases. CDR3 nucleotides: TGTGCCAGCAGTGGCCCACTTGAGGGGCTTTACTATGGCTACACCTTC. Its protein product is CASSGPLEGLYYGYTF.